This T cell receptor beta chain is from a study of CD4 and CD8 cells across lung adenocarcinoma regions. MiXCR, run by TCRdb on the PCR reads, gives a single entry per CDR3 protein. The sample shows roughly 11,000 distinct CDR3 sequences, 53% of them seen only once. Germline lookup yields CDR1 MNHEY and CDR2 SMNVEV (reference sequence). Deletions cut 7 bases from V and 5 bases from J, with 14 bases between. The length of the CDR3 is 13 residues. This clonotype has just a few counts. Sequencing used CD8+ T cells from the center of a lung tumor. V and J are TRBV27 and TRBJ2-5, with no clear D. This clonotype originated in a female donor with lung adenocarcinoma. The CD4 and CD8 labels of this study may be unreliable. CDR3 sequence reads: CASKDPLGETQYF. The CDR3 DNA reads TGTGCCAGCAAGGACCCTCTAGGGGAGACCCAGTACTTC.